The 14 T cell receptor beta chains below come from one sample, sequenced in a study of identical twins. TCRdb re-called the 5' RACE reads through MiXCR, storing one row per CDR3 protein. Altogether approximately 700,000 distinct CDR3 sequences are present, 15% to 20% being singletons, with the ten largest covering around 13%. Separately, the same data were catalogued under a study of T cells expressing NK-cell markers.

Specimen: PBMCs. The receptor set was obtained from a woman under 30 in good health.

The chain joins TRBV7-2 to TRBJ2-5, with 9 bases that match TRBD2. The germline V gene has CDR1 SGHTA and CDR2 FQGNSA. The CDR3 has 15 amino acids. J gave up 5 bases and V 5 bases, and 9 bases lay outside the gene matches. CDR3 protein: CASSHRTSDRETQYF. CDR3 in DNA: TGTGCCAGCAGCCATCGGACTAGCGATCGGGAGACCCAGTACTTC. Based on the CDR3 plus reference TRBV7-2 and TRBJ2-5, the full variable domain is GAGVSQSPSNKVTEKGKDVELRCDPISGHTALYWYRQSLGQGLEFLIYFQGNSAPDKSGLPSDRFSAERTGGSVSTLTIQRTQQEDSAVYLCASSHRTSDRETQYFGPGTRLLVL.

This clonotype appeared many times. The CDR3 protein is CASSPGTGSYEQYF. Written as DNA, the CDR3 is TGTGCCAGCAGTCCTGGGACAGGGTCCTACGAGCAGTACTTC. The genes are TRBV18 and TRBJ2-7, with 9 bases identical to TRBD1. Germline V CDR1 and CDR2: KGHSH, LQKENI. The CDR3 consists of 14 residues. Unmatched junction bases numbered 6, after V lost 8 bases and J lost 1 base.

The gene calls are TRBV6-2 or TRBV6-3 and TRBJ2-1, with 11 bases aligning to TRBD2. The V gene's germline CDR1 is MNHEY and CDR2 SVGEGT. This CDR3 region has 16 residues. The V segment lost 8 bases and the J segment 2 bases; nucleotides outside the gene matches: 8. The CDR3 spells CASGFPTSGAYNEQFF. DNA of the CDR3: TGTGCCAGCGGATTCCCGACTAGCGGGGCCTACAATGAGCAGTTCTTC.

This clonotype was detected a few times. The V call is TRBV20-1, the J call TRBJ2-7; D unclear. The CDR3 is 13 residues long. V lost 0 bases to trimming and J lost 3 bases, with 9 bases between them. Per the germline V gene, CDR1 is DFQATT and CDR2 is SNEGSKA (reference sequence). The CDR3 coding sequence is TGCAGTGCTAGAGATCTACACCTCTACGAGCAGTACTTC. It is translated as CSARDLHLYEQYF.

The rearrangement joins TRBV20-1 to TRBJ2-5; TRBD2 agrees at 7 bases. Germline V lookup: CDR1 DFQATT, CDR2 SNEGSKA (reference sequence). With 4 bases clipped from V and 5 bases from J, the junction kept 7 bases outside the gene matches. This CDR3 contains 13 residues. The CDR3 loop reads CSATKTSRETQYF. The CDR3 DNA reads TGCAGTGCTACTAAGACTAGCAGGGAGACCCAGTACTTC.

The rearrangement uses TRBV15 and TRBJ2-3, with TRBD2 matching over 9 bases. Per the germline V gene, CDR1 is LNHNV and CDR2 is YYDKDF (reference sequence). The CDR3 contains 16 residues. After removal of 4 bases from V and 2 bases from J, the junction contained 7 bases not matched to a gene. The CDR3 here is CATSTGGGGDTDTQYF. The CDR3 DNA reads TGTGCCACCAGCACTGGGGGCGGGGGGGACACAGATACGCAGTATTTT.

This clonotype has only a few counts. The chain carries TRBV5-1 and TRBJ2-3; perhaps TRBD2 as D (5 bases). Germline V gene sequence: CDR1 SGHRS, CDR2 YFSETQ. Trimming took 0 bases from V and 1 from J, leaving 12 bases between them. The CDR3 consists of 16 residues. The CDR3 loop reads CASSLGPEGGTDTQYF. For the CDR3, the DNA is TGCGCCAGCAGCTTGGGGCCAGAGGGAGGCACAGATACGCAGTATTTT.

The chain carries TRBV5-1 and TRBJ2-1; possibly TRBD2 for D (6 bases). V was clipped by 5 bases and J by 8 bases, with 17 bases between them. Germline CDR1 is SGHRS and CDR2 is YFSETQ. The CDR3 is made up of 14 amino acids. CDR3: CASRMVGGGHEQFF. For the CDR3, the DNA is TGCGCCAGCAGGATGGTCGGGGGAGGCCATGAGCAGTTCTTC. The entire variable domain, with the rest obtained from reference TRBV5-1 and TRBJ2-1, is as follows: KAGVTQTPRYLIKTRGQQVTLSCSPISGHRSVSWYQQTPGQGLQFLFEYFSETQRNKGNFPGRFSGRQFSNSRSEMNVSTLELGDSALYLCASRMVGGGHEQFFGPGTRLTVL.

The V and J genes are TRBV7-9 and TRBJ2-2; D is tentatively TRBD1 or TRBD2 (5 bases each). Germline loops: CDR1 SEHNR, CDR2 FQNEAQ (reference sequence). Trimming shortened V by 8 bases and J by 1 base, and 14 bases separated the two germline ends. The CDR3 consists of 15 residues. The CDR3 sequence is CASWGLGENTGELFF. The CDR3 nucleotides read TGTGCCAGCTGGGGGTTGGGGGAGAACACCGGGGAGCTGTTTTTT. The variable domain in full, with the rest retrieved from reference TRBV7-9 and TRBJ2-2, is DTGVSQNPRHKITKRGQNVTFRCDPISEHNRLYWYRQTLGQGPEFLTYFQNEAQLEKSRLLSDRFSAERPKGSFSTLEIQRTEQGDSAMYLCASWGLGENTGELFFGEGSRLTVL.

The chain carries TRBV12-3 or TRBV12-4 and TRBJ1-2, with D uncertain. Trimming removed 6 bases from V and 6 bases from J, with 11 bases in between. CDR3 length: 12 amino acids. CDR3 coding DNA: TGTGCCAGCAGGAGGACCTCCCATGGCTACACCTTC. Translated: CASRRTSHGYTF.

In its sample, this clonotype was seen a few times. The gene calls are TRBV7-3 and TRBJ1-5; D unresolved. V gave up 1 base and J gave up 2 bases, with 6 bases separating them. This CDR3 has 14 amino acids. CDR1 is SGHTA and CDR2 is FQGTGA in the germline V gene. The DNA for the CDR3 is TGTGCCAGCAGCTTAATGAGAGGCAATCAGCCCCAGCATTTT. Protein sequence: CASSLMRGNQPQHF.

The chain links TRBV4-1 to TRBJ2-1; 9 bases match TRBD2. Germline CDR1 reads MGHRA; CDR2 reads YSYEKL. Trimming took 3 bases from V and 0 from J; bases not matched to a gene: 15. The CDR3 covers 20 residues. The DNA for the CDR3 is TGCGCCAGCAGCCAGTACCCCCTCCGAGTAGCGGGAGTCTCCTACAATGAGCAGTTCTTC. Protein: CASSQYPLRVAGVSYNEQFF.

The chain employs TRBV7-2 and TRBJ1-1; the D gene is possibly TRBD1 (5 bases). V lost 3 bases, J lost 2 bases, and 7 bases lay in between. There are 13 residues in the CDR3. Germline V CDR1 and CDR2: SGHTA, FQGNSA. CDR3 amino acids: CASSFDSNTEAFF. In DNA, the CDR3 is TGTGCCAGCAGCTTTGACAGCAACACTGAAGCTTTCTTT.

The chain links TRBV3-1 to TRBJ2-1, with 8 bases lining up with TRBD1. Germline CDR1 reads LGHDT; CDR2 reads YNNKEL (reference sequence). V was clipped by 1 base and J by 5 bases; unmatched bases: 4. The length of the CDR3 is 15 residues. The CDR3: CASSQGTGWDNEQFF. In nucleotides, the CDR3 is TGTGCCAGCAGCCAAGGGACAGGGTGGGACAATGAGCAGTTCTTC.